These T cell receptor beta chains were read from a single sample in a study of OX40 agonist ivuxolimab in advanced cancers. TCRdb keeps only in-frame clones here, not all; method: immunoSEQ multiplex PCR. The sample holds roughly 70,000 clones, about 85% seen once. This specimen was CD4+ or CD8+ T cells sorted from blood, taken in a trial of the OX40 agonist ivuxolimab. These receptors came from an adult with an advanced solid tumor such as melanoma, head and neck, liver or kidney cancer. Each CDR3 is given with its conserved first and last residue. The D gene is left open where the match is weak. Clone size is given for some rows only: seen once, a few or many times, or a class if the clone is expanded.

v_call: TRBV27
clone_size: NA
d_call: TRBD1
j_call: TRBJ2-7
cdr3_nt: TGTGCCAGCAGGCCCCCTTTGGGACAGGGGATATTCGAGCAGTACTTC
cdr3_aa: CASRPPLGQGIFEQYF

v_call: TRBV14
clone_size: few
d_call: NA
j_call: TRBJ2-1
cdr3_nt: TGTGCCAGCAGCCGAAGTTCCTCGGCGGGCTCCTACAATGAGCAGTTCTTC
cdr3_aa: CASSRSSSAGSYNEQFF

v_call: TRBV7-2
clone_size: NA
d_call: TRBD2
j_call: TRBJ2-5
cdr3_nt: TGTGCCAGCAGCCCCGGGGGGGCCCGGGAGACCCAGTACTTC
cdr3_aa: CASSPGGARETQYF

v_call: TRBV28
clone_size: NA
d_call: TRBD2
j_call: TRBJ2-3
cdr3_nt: TGTGCCAGCAGGGGCCTCCGTGGAGCGGGAGGGCCAGATACGCAGTATTTT
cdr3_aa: CASRGLRGAGGPDTQYF

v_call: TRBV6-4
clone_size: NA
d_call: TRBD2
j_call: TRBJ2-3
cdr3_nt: TGTGCCAGCAGTTCCCTAGCGGGAGAAACAGATACGCAGTATTTT
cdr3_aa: CASSSLAGETDTQYF

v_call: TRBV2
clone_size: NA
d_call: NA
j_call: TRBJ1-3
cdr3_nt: TGTGCCAGCAGTGAAACCTCGTTAGGAAACACCATATATTTT
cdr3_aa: CASSETSLGNTIYF

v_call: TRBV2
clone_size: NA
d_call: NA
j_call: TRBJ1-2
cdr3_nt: TGTGCCAGCAGTACGCAGGGAGGCGCTAACTATGGCTACACCTTC
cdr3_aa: CASSTQGGANYGYTF

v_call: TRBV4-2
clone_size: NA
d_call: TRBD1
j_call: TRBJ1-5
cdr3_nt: TGTGCCAGCAGCCAAGGGACAGGCCAAAATCAGCCCCAGCATTTT
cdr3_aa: CASSQGTGQNQPQHF

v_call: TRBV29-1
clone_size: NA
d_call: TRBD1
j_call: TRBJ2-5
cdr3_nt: TGCAGCGTTGAAAGATCGACAGGGCAAGAGACCCAGTACTTC
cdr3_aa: CSVERSTGQETQYF

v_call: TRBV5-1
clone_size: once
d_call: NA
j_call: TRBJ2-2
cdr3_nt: TGCGCCAGCAGCAGACAGACAAACACCGGGGAGCTGTTTTTT
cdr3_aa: CASSRQTNTGELFF

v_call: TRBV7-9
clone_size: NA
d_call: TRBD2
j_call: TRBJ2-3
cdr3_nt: TGTGCCAGCAGCCCAACGGGGGGGGCAGATACGCAGTATTTT
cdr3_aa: CASSPTGGADTQYF

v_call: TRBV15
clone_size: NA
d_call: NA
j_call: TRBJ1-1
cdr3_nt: TGTGCCACCAGCAGAGATTGGGTCACTGAAGCTTTCTTT
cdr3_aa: CATSRDWVTEAFF

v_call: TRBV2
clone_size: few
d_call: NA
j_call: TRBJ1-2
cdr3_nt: TGTGCCAGCAGTGAAGAGCTGGCTCGAGGCTACACCTTC
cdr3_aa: CASSEELARGYTF

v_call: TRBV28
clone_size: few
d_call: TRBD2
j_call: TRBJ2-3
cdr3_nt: TGTGCCAGCAGGAGACTAGCGGGAGGAGTCGTAGCGCAGTATTTT
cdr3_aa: CASRRLAGGVVAQYF

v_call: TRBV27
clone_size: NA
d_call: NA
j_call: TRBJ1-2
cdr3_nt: TGTGCCAGCAGTTGGAGGGCGGACACCCAGACCCTTGGAGGCTACACCTTC
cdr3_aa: CASSWRADTQTLGGYTF

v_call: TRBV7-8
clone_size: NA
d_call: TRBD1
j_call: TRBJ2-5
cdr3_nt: TGTGCCAGCAGCGCACAGGGGTGGCAAGAGACCCAGTACTTC
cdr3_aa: CASSAQGWQETQYF

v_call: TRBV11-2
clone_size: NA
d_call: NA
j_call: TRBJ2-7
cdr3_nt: TGTGCCAGCAGCTTAGCGGGTTACGAGCAGTACTTC
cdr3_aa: CASSLAGYEQYF

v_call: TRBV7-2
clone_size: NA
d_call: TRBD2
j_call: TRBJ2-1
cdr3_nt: TGTGCCAGCAGCTGGGGGACTAGCGGGGGTGAGCAGTTCTTC
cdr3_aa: CASSWGTSGGEQFF

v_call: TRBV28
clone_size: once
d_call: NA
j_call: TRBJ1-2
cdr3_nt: TGTGCCAGCAGTTTCCAGGGTTTTGGCTACACCTTC
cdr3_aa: CASSFQGFGYTF

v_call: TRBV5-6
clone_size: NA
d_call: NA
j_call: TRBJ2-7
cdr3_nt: TGTGCCAGCAGCCCGTGGAGGCTGGGAGTCCACGAGCAGTACTTC
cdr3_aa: CASSPWRLGVHEQYF

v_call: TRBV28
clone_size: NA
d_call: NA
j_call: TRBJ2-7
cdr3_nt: TGTGCCAGCAACCCCGACGGGGTCGACGAGCAGTACTTC
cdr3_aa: CASNPDGVDEQYF

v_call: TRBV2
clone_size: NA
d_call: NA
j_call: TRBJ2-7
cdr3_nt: TGTGCCAGCAGTCTTACGGTAGGGGAGCAGTACTTC
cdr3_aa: CASSLTVGEQYF

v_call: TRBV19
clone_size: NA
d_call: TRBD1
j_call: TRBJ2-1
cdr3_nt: TGTGCCAGTAGCGACCCGCGACAGGGGAGGAATGAGCAGTTCTTC
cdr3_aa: CASSDPRQGRNEQFF

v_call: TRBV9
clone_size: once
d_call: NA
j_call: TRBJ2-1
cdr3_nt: TGTGCCAGCAGCACGATGGGCGGACAGAGTAATAATGAGCAGTTCTTC
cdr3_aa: CASSTMGGQSNNEQFF

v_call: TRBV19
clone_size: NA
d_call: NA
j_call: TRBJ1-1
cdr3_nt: TGTGCCAGTAGATCCGACGGGGCAAACACTGAAGCTTTCTTT
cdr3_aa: CASRSDGANTEAFF

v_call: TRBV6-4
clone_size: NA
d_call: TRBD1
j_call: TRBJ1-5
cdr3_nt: TGTGCCAGCAGTCCGACAGGGGGCGTTCAGCCCCAGCATTTT
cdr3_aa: CASSPTGGVQPQHF

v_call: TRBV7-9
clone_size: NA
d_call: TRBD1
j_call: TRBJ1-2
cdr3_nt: TGTGCCAGCAGCTTTGGGACAGGGGGCCCCCCCGGCTACACCTTC
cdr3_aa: CASSFGTGGPPGYTF

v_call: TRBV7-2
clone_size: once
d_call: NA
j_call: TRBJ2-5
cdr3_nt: TGTGCCAGCAGCCGACAGGCTAGTCGGGAGACCCAGTACTTC
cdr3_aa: CASSRQASRETQYF

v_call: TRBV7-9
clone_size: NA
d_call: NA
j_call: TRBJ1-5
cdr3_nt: TGTGCCAGCAGCCCGGTCGATCAGCCCCAGCATTTT
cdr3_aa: CASSPVDQPQHF

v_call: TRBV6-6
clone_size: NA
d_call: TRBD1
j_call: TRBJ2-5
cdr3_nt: TGTGCCAGCAGTTACCGGGACAGGGCAAGAGAGACCCAGTACTTC
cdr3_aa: CASSYRDRARETQYF

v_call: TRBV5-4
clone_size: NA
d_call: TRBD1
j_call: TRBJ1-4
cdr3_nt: TGTGCCAGCAGCTTCGGGACAGGGGGTATCGCAACTAATGAAAAACTGTTTTTT
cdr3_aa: CASSFGTGGIATNEKLFF

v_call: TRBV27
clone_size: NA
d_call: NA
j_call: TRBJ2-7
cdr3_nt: TGTGCCAGCAGTCCTCGTTCCGCTTACGAGCAGTACTTC
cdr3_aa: CASSPRSAYEQYF

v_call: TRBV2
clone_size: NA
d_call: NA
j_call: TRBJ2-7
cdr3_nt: TGTGCCAGCACCGAAGGGGGGGGAAAAGGCTATAACTACGAGCAGTACTTC
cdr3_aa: CASTEGGGKGYNYEQYF

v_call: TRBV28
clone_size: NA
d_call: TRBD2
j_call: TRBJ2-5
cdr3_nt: TGTGCCACCCTCGGGGGGAAAGAGACCCAGTACTTC
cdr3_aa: CATLGGKETQYF

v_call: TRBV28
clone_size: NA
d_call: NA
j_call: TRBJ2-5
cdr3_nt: TGTGCCAGCAGTGATTCCCGCGGCCTACGGGAGACCCAGTACTTC
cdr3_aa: CASSDSRGLRETQYF

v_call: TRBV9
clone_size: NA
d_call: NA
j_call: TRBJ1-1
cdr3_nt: TGTGCCAGCAGCCGAGACAGCTCCAACATGGGGGGCACTGAAGCTTTCTTT
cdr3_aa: CASSRDSSNMGGTEAFF

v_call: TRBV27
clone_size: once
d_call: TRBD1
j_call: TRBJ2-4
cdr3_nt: TGTGCCAGCAGTACCACAGGGGAGTTTTTAGCCAAAAACATTCAGTACTTC
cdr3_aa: CASSTTGEFLAKNIQYF

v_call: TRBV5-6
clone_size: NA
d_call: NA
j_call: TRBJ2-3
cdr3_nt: TGTGCCAGCAGCTTCCCGGGACATTTCACAGATACGCAGTATTTT
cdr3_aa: CASSFPGHFTDTQYF

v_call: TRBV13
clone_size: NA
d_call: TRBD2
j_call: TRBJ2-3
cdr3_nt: TGTGCCAGCAGCTTGGGACTAGCGGGGGGTTCCACAGATACGCAGTATTTT
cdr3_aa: CASSLGLAGGSTDTQYF

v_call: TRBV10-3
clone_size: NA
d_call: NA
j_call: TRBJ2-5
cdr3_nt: TGTGCCATCAGTGGAGGGGGGTACCAAGAGACCCAGTACTTC
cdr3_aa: CAISGGGYQETQYF